A selection of T cell receptor beta chains follows, all from one sample in a study of cytomegalovirus exposure and HLA in healthy donors. Assay: immunoSEQ multiplex PCR; the TCRdb copy retains only in-frame clones and omits some. The table records more than 150,000 clones, over 75% of them present only once. The material sequenced was PBMCs. The receptors come from a man aged 50 to 59 in good health and CMV-seropositive. Both conserved end residues are part of each CDR3. Fields, in order: V gene, J gene, CDR3 protein.

TRBV30	TRBJ2-3	CAWSVPTSSTDTQYF
TRBV2	TRBJ2-4	CASTRQGSLAKNIQYF
TRBV2	TRBJ2-1	CASLISYNEQFF
TRBV7-9	TRBJ2-2	CASSPLQLGGTNTGELFF
TRBV28	TRBJ2-3	CASSFVWLAPQRADTQYF
TRBV14	TRBJ2-3	CASSQDAGRFPPQYF
TRBV2	TRBJ1-6	CASSEVYRSGSPLHF
TRBV28	TRBJ2-5	CASSFPGTAETQYF
TRBV5-4	TRBJ1-1	CASSYRQGVVWTEAFF
TRBV5-1	TRBJ2-1	CASSPGLAGGRGEQFF
TRBV28	TRBJ1-1	CASSLQNTEAFF
TRBV5-6	TRBJ2-1	CASSLWGLAGGLNEQFF
TRBV15	TRBJ2-2	CATSREPGSFTGELFF
TRBV13	TRBJ2-2	CASSIRGVLNTGELFF
TRBV18	TRBJ1-1	CASSGTGVTEAFF
TRBV5-4	TRBJ2-3	CASSSLGQGTDTQYF
TRBV6-1	TRBJ2-7	CASSRDSYEQYF
TRBV7-2	TRBJ2-3	CASSSKAASTDTQYF
TRBV6-5	TRBJ1-1	CASSSTRQGVTEAFF
TRBV28	TRBJ2-7	CASSSKGAPGYEQYF
TRBV5-4	TRBJ2-2	CASRTFGRHTGELFF
TRBV7-9	TRBJ1-2	CASSVTQGRGYTF
TRBV7-2	TRBJ2-7	CASSPQGGYEQYF
TRBV7-9	TRBJ2-1	CASSLGTSDEQFF
TRBV2	TRBJ2-1	CASSREDSGRYFF
TRBV18	TRBJ2-1	CASSTTWPSGSTLDEQFF
TRBV30	TRBJ2-7	CARSTSGSSYEQYF
TRBV10-3	TRBJ2-7	CAISEGSRGYEQYF